This entry features one T cell receptor beta chain sequence. As for time point: patch test 1, 2 weeks after DPC sensitization. Treatment specified: therapeutic diphenylcyclopropenone sensitization with weekly scalp DPC. V lost 6 bases to trimming and J lost 3 bases, with 9 bases between them. CDR3 size: 12 residues. Germline V lookup: CDR1 MNHNS, CDR2 SASEGT. MiXCR, run by TCRdb on the RACE reads, gives a single entry per CDR3 protein. The sample contains roughly 70,000 distinct CDR3 sequences, approximately 35% of which appear only once. This sample is part of a study of human T cells and chemical hapten exposure.

The material sequenced was whole blood, taken in connection with sensitization to the hapten diphenylcyclopropenone (DPC). J is TRBJ2-7 and V is TRBV6-1, with D uncertain. This clonotype originated in a man aged 35-49 years with alopecia areata. Some clones in this sample may be carry-over from other donors' samples. CDR3 sequence reads: CASSSDLYEQYF. The CDR3 coding sequence is TGTGCCAGCAGCTCGGACCTCTACGAGCAGTACTTC.